A single sample gave rise to the 3 T cell receptor beta chains below, sequenced in a study of OX40 agonist ivuxolimab in advanced cancers. Repertoires were generated with immunoSEQ multiplex PCR, while TCRdb's copy carries only in-frame clones and drops some. The sample has 20,000 to 25,000 clones, over 65% seen once. The sample consisted of CD4+ or CD8+ T cells sorted from blood, taken in a trial of the OX40 agonist ivuxolimab. All receptors derive from an adult with an advanced solid tumor such as melanoma, head and neck, liver or kidney cancer.

V is TRBV4-1 and J is TRBJ1-2, with D uncertain. The V end lost 5 bases, the J end lost 4 bases, and 17 bases lay between the germline ends. Looked up from germline, CDR1 is MGHRA and CDR2 is YSYEKL. The CDR3 is 15 amino acids. The CDR3 here is CASSSSDRKTYGYTF. The CDR3 region has the DNA TGCGCCAGCAGCAGTTCGGACCGAAAGACCTATGGCTACACCTTC.

This rearrangement joins TRBV6-4 to TRBJ2-1; 11 bases are shared with TRBD2. Germline V gene lookup returns CDR1 MRHNA and CDR2 SNTAGT. CDR3 length: 15 amino acids. Losses at the gene ends were 6 bases for V and 3 bases for J; bases not matched to a gene: 4. The CDR3 is CASRLTSGIYNEQFF. Here the CDR3 DNA reads TGTGCCAGCAGATTGACTAGCGGGATCTACAATGAGCAGTTCTTC.

This clone was counted a few times. The rearrangement links TRBV6-1 to TRBJ1-6, with unresolved D. The ends were cut back, 8 bases at V and 9 bases at J, with 8 bases in the middle. The CDR3 runs 11 residues. CDR1 is MNHNS, CDR2 SASEGT, per germline. The DNA for the CDR3 is TGTGCCAGCTCCCCCGGTTCACCCCTCCACTTT. This gives the protein CASSPGSPLHF.